This T cell receptor beta chain was identified in a study of cytomegalovirus exposure and HLA in healthy donors. Findings of the study overall: The Asian-associated ancestry cluster reportedly had fewer N-insertions than the approximately 630-donor mean in a later analysis.

V dropped 0 bases and J dropped 4 bases, with 13 bases sitting between them. CDR3 size: 15 residues. The germline gives CDR1 MNHEY, CDR2 SMNVEV (reference sequence). The PCR employed 60 Vbeta primers together with 13 Jbeta primers. Sequencing used immunoSEQ multiplex PCR; TCRdb keeps in-frame clones, though not all of them. Among approximately 160,000 clones listed, about 70% were seen once. This clone was picked up one time. As yet, its antigen is unknown. This TCR came from a woman in her forties in good health and CMV-seropositive. The sequencing sample was made of PBMCs. This chain uses TRBV27 with TRBJ2-7; perhaps TRBD2 as D (6 bases). The CDR3 protein is CASSLSRRGLYEQYF. CDR3 bases: TGTGCCAGCAGTTTATCGAGGCGGGGCTTATACGAGCAGTACTTC.